The sequence of this TCR beta chain was determined in a study of OX40 agonist ivuxolimab in advanced cancers. The CDR3 extends over 13 amino acids. Trimming took 2 bases from V and 0 from J, leaving 4 bases between them. Germline CDR1 MDHEN, CDR2 SYDVKM. Here immunoSEQ multiplex PCR was the method, and the copy in TCRdb shows in-frame clones only, minus some. The sample holds 90,000 to 120,000 clones, roughly 90% seen once. Sequencing was performed on CD4+ or CD8+ T cells sorted from blood, taken in a trial of the OX40 agonist ivuxolimab. This chain joins TRBV28 and TRBJ1-2; no definite D call. The receptor's source is an adult with an advanced solid tumor such as melanoma, head and neck, liver or kidney cancer. In DNA form, the CDR3 reads TGTGCCAGCAGTTTAGGAGCTAACTATGGCTACACCTTC. Its protein product is CASSLGANYGYTF.